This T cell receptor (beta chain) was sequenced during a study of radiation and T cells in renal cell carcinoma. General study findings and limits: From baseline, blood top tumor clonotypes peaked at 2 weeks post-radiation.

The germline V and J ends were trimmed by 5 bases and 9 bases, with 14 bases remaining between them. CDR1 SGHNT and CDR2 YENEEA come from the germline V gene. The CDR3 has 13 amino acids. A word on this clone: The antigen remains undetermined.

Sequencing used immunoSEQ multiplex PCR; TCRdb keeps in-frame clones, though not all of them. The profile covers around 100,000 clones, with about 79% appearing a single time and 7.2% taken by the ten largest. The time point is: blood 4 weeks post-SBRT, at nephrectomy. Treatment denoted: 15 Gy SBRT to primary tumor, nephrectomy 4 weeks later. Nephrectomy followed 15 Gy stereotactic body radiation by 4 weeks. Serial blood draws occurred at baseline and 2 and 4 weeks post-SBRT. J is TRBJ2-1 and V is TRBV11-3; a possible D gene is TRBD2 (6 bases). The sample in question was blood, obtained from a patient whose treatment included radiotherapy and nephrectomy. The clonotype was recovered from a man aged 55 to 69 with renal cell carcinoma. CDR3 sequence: CASSRSGSGEQFF. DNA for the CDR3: TGTGCCAGCAGCCGGAGCGGGTCGGGTGAGCAGTTCTTC.